These T cell receptor beta chains were read from a single sample in a study of blood T cell repertoires in COVID-19. TCRdb's table, derived via immunoSEQ multiplex PCR, lists solely in-frame clones and lacks some. The sample carries roughly 74,000 clones, approximately 86% recorded once. The specimen was peripheral blood. The source of these receptors is an elderly woman with active or convalescent COVID-19. CDR3s include the opening cysteine and the closing phenylalanine or tryptophan. D genes are given only for firm matches. Size values are once, few and many counts, or a class for expanded clones, and some rows have none.

v_call: TRBV18; clone_size: .; j_call: TRBJ1-2; d_call: .; cdr3_nt: TGTGCCAGCTCACCACCCGGGTCGGATGGCTACACCTTC; cdr3_aa: CASSPPGSDGYTF
v_call: TRBV11-2; clone_size: .; j_call: TRBJ2-1; d_call: TRBD2; cdr3_nt: TGTGCCAGCAGCCCCCGGGTAGCGGGAGCCTCCTACAATGAGCAGTTCTTC; cdr3_aa: CASSPRVAGASYNEQFF
v_call: TRBV11-3; clone_size: .; j_call: TRBJ2-7; d_call: TRBD2; cdr3_nt: TGTGCCAGCACCCCCGGGGCTAGCGGCGCCTACGAGCAGTACTTC; cdr3_aa: CASTPGASGAYEQYF
v_call: TRBV29-1; clone_size: .; j_call: TRBJ2-2; d_call: TRBD2; cdr3_nt: TGCAGCGTTGAAGTGGGACTAGCGGGAGGGTACGGGGAGCTGTTTTTT; cdr3_aa: CSVEVGLAGGYGELFF
v_call: TRBV30; clone_size: .; j_call: TRBJ1-1; d_call: .; cdr3_nt: TGTGCCTGGAGAGGCGGGAACACTGAAGCTTTCTTT; cdr3_aa: CAWRGGNTEAFF
v_call: TRBV5-1; clone_size: .; j_call: TRBJ2-7; d_call: .; cdr3_nt: TGCGCCAGCAGCTCCGGGACTTCCTCGACCTACGAGCAGTACTTC; cdr3_aa: CASSSGTSSTYEQYF
v_call: TRBV10-3; clone_size: .; j_call: TRBJ2-1; d_call: .; cdr3_nt: TGTGCCATCAGTGTAGATGGTGTTGGGGGGGCCTCCTACAATGAGCAGTTCTTC; cdr3_aa: CAISVDGVGGASYNEQFF
v_call: TRBV25-1; clone_size: .; j_call: TRBJ2-2; d_call: TRBD2; cdr3_nt: TGTGCCAGCAGTGATCACGGGGGGACCGGGGAGCTGTTTTTT; cdr3_aa: CASSDHGGTGELFF
v_call: TRBV4-3; clone_size: .; j_call: TRBJ1-4; d_call: TRBD1; cdr3_nt: TGCGCCAGCAGCCAAGAGCCCCCAGGGGGGCATGAAAAACTGTTTTTT; cdr3_aa: CASSQEPPGGHEKLFF
v_call: TRBV4-1; clone_size: once; j_call: TRBJ2-7; d_call: .; cdr3_nt: TGCGCCAGCAGCCAAGATAGATCGGGGAGGAGGGGATACGAGCAGTACTTC; cdr3_aa: CASSQDRSGRRGYEQYF
v_call: TRBV19; clone_size: few; j_call: TRBJ1-2; d_call: TRBD1; cdr3_nt: TGTGCCAGTAGCGGGACAGCTCCCTATGGCTACACCTTC; cdr3_aa: CASSGTAPYGYTF
v_call: TRBV18; clone_size: .; j_call: TRBJ1-6; d_call: TRBD1; cdr3_nt: TGTGCCAGCTCACCGACAGGGGACAATTCACCCCTCCACTTT; cdr3_aa: CASSPTGDNSPLHF
v_call: TRBV6-5; clone_size: .; j_call: TRBJ1-1; d_call: .; cdr3_nt: TGTGCCAGCAAAGGGGGGAGGGGTATGAACACTGAAGCTTTCTTT; cdr3_aa: CASKGGRGMNTEAFF
v_call: TRBV18; clone_size: .; j_call: TRBJ2-5; d_call: TRBD2; cdr3_nt: TGTGCCAGCTCACCAGGGGGAGGGCGAGAGACCCAGTACTTC; cdr3_aa: CASSPGGGRETQYF
v_call: TRBV7-9; clone_size: .; j_call: TRBJ2-7; d_call: TRBD1; cdr3_nt: TGTGCCAGCGGGGACAGCTCCTACGAGCAGTACTTC; cdr3_aa: CASGDSSYEQYF
v_call: TRBV29-1; clone_size: .; j_call: TRBJ1-2; d_call: TRBD1; cdr3_nt: TGCAGCGTCGAACCGGGACAGGGTTTCTATGGCTACACCTTC; cdr3_aa: CSVEPGQGFYGYTF
v_call: TRBV5-1; clone_size: .; j_call: TRBJ2-5; d_call: .; cdr3_nt: TGCGCCAGCAGCCAAGGATTCAGGGAAGAGACCCAGTACTTC; cdr3_aa: CASSQGFREETQYF
v_call: TRBV15; clone_size: .; j_call: TRBJ2-1; d_call: .; cdr3_nt: TGTGCCACCAGCAGAGGGGGGGATGACAATGAGCAGTTCTTC; cdr3_aa: CATSRGGDDNEQFF
v_call: TRBV2; clone_size: .; j_call: TRBJ1-2; d_call: TRBD1; cdr3_nt: TGTGCCAGCAGTGCGGCCTGGGACAGCTATGGCTACACCTTC; cdr3_aa: CASSAAWDSYGYTF
v_call: TRBV18; clone_size: .; j_call: TRBJ1-4; d_call: .; cdr3_nt: TGTGCCAGCTCACCGGTAGGGGGAAATGAAAAACTGTTTTTT; cdr3_aa: CASSPVGGNEKLFF
v_call: TRBV7-9; clone_size: once; j_call: TRBJ2-3; d_call: TRBD1; cdr3_nt: TGTGCCAGCAGCTTACGACAGGGAGTCACAGATACGCAGTATTTT; cdr3_aa: CASSLRQGVTDTQYF
v_call: TRBV2; clone_size: .; j_call: TRBJ1-2; d_call: .; cdr3_nt: TGTGCCAGCAGTGACCCACCGGGAGGGGTCTATGGCTACACCTTC; cdr3_aa: CASSDPPGGVYGYTF
v_call: TRBV7-3; clone_size: .; j_call: TRBJ1-4; d_call: .; cdr3_nt: TGTGCCAGCAGCCCCGGGGGTGTCACAGGAGAAAAACTGTTTTTT; cdr3_aa: CASSPGGVTGEKLFF
v_call: TRBV4-3; clone_size: .; j_call: TRBJ1-2; d_call: TRBD1; cdr3_nt: TGCGCCAGCAGCCAAGATCACAGGGGGCAATTTGGCTACACCTTC; cdr3_aa: CASSQDHRGQFGYTF
v_call: TRBV7-8; clone_size: .; j_call: TRBJ2-7; d_call: TRBD1; cdr3_nt: TGTGCCAGCAGCCACGGGACAGGGCCCTACGAGCAGTACTTC; cdr3_aa: CASSHGTGPYEQYF
v_call: TRBV9; clone_size: .; j_call: TRBJ2-7; d_call: .; cdr3_nt: TGTGCCAGTTCCCGGGACTTTAATTACGAGCAGTACTTC; cdr3_aa: CASSRDFNYEQYF
v_call: TRBV7-2; clone_size: .; j_call: TRBJ2-5; d_call: .; cdr3_nt: TGTGCCAGCAGCTTACCCTTGACAGCTTTGGAAACCCAGTACTTC; cdr3_aa: CASSLPLTALETQYF
v_call: TRBV19; clone_size: .; j_call: TRBJ2-1; d_call: TRBD2; cdr3_nt: TGTGCCAGTAGTACGAAAGCGGGGGCCCTCTACAATGAGCAGTTCTTC; cdr3_aa: CASSTKAGALYNEQFF
v_call: TRBV9; clone_size: .; j_call: TRBJ2-2; d_call: .; cdr3_nt: TGTGCCAGCAGCCCCCGATCAGGGCCCTCCAACACCGGGGAGCTGTTTTTT; cdr3_aa: CASSPRSGPSNTGELFF
v_call: TRBV29-1; clone_size: .; j_call: TRBJ1-3; d_call: .; cdr3_nt: TGCAGCGTTGAGGGTCAGGGAGGGGACGTGGGAAACACCATATATTTT; cdr3_aa: CSVEGQGGDVGNTIYF
v_call: TRBV18; clone_size: .; j_call: TRBJ1-5; d_call: TRBD1; cdr3_nt: TGTGCCAGCGGACAGGGGGCACGACAGCCCCAGCATTTT; cdr3_aa: CASGQGARQPQHF
v_call: TRBV18; clone_size: .; j_call: TRBJ1-6; d_call: TRBD1; cdr3_nt: TGTGCCAGCTCACCAATGGACAGGGGGGATTCACCCCTCCACTTT; cdr3_aa: CASSPMDRGDSPLHF
v_call: TRBV19; clone_size: .; j_call: TRBJ1-1; d_call: TRBD1; cdr3_nt: TGTGCCAGTAGTCTTACAGGGGGCGAGGGCACTGAAGCTTTCTTT; cdr3_aa: CASSLTGGEGTEAFF
v_call: TRBV6-5; clone_size: .; j_call: TRBJ2-7; d_call: TRBD2; cdr3_nt: TGTGCCAGCAGTTATAGCGGGCGTAACTACTTC; cdr3_aa: CASSYSGRNYF
v_call: TRBV7-2; clone_size: few; j_call: TRBJ1-1; d_call: TRBD1; cdr3_nt: TGTGCCAGCAGCTCCGACAGGGCTTACACTGAAGCTTTCTTT; cdr3_aa: CASSSDRAYTEAFF
v_call: TRBV29-1; clone_size: .; j_call: TRBJ1-1; d_call: .; cdr3_nt: TGCAGCGTTGAAGGCGGAGGCACTGAAGCTTTCTTT; cdr3_aa: CSVEGGGTEAFF
v_call: TRBV21-1; clone_size: .; j_call: TRBJ2-1; d_call: .; cdr3_nt: TGTGCCAGCAGCAAAGGGGGACAGGGGTTTTATGAGCAGTTCTTC; cdr3_aa: CASSKGGQGFYEQFF
v_call: TRBV2; clone_size: .; j_call: TRBJ1-6; d_call: TRBD1; cdr3_nt: TGTGCCAGCAGTCCCCCCCTGACAGGGTATAATTCACCCCTCCACTTT; cdr3_aa: CASSPPLTGYNSPLHF
v_call: TRBV6-2/TRBV6-3; clone_size: .; j_call: TRBJ2-7; d_call: TRBD1; cdr3_nt: TGTGCCAGCAGTTACCTGCCCCGGACAGGAGCCTACGAGCAGTACTTC; cdr3_aa: CASSYLPRTGAYEQYF
v_call: TRBV5-1; clone_size: .; j_call: TRBJ1-2; d_call: .; cdr3_nt: TGCGCCAGCAGCGCCGGACAGCTCTATGGCTACACCTTC; cdr3_aa: CASSAGQLYGYTF
v_call: TRBV6-5; clone_size: .; j_call: TRBJ1-2; d_call: .; cdr3_nt: TGTGCCAGCATTGGACAGTCTTGGGGCTATGGCTACACCTTC; cdr3_aa: CASIGQSWGYGYTF
v_call: TRBV6-2/TRBV6-3; clone_size: .; j_call: TRBJ1-4; d_call: TRBD1; cdr3_nt: TGTGCCAGCAGTTCGGGGTACAGGGGGCGAAATGAAAAACTGTTTTTT; cdr3_aa: CASSSGYRGRNEKLFF
v_call: TRBV12-3/TRBV12-4; clone_size: .; j_call: TRBJ2-7; d_call: .; cdr3_nt: TGTGCCAGCAGTTTAATCGGGTGGGACGAGCAGTACTTC; cdr3_aa: CASSLIGWDEQYF
v_call: TRBV24-1; clone_size: .; j_call: TRBJ1-5; d_call: TRBD1; cdr3_nt: TGTGCCACCAGTCGCGAGGGACAGGGGCGGGGTGGCAATCAGCCCCAGCATTTT; cdr3_aa: CATSREGQGRGGNQPQHF
v_call: TRBV4-3; clone_size: .; j_call: TRBJ1-2; d_call: .; cdr3_nt: TGCGCCAGCAGCCAAGATCGACTCTATGGCTACACCTTC; cdr3_aa: CASSQDRLYGYTF
v_call: TRBV10-3; clone_size: .; j_call: TRBJ2-3; d_call: TRBD2; cdr3_nt: TGTGCCATCAGTGAGTCGATATTGGGACTAGCGGGTAACACAGATACGCAGTATTTT; cdr3_aa: CAISESILGLAGNTDTQYF
v_call: TRBV7-9; clone_size: .; j_call: TRBJ2-7; d_call: .; cdr3_nt: TGTGCCAGCAGCTTGTCCCAGGGCCCCTACGAGCAGTACTTC; cdr3_aa: CASSLSQGPYEQYF
v_call: TRBV5-1; clone_size: .; j_call: TRBJ2-1; d_call: .; cdr3_nt: TGCGCCAGCAGCTGGGACGGGACTGAAAATGAGCAGTTCTTC; cdr3_aa: CASSWDGTENEQFF
v_call: TRBV27; clone_size: .; j_call: TRBJ1-1; d_call: .; cdr3_nt: TGTGCCAGCAGTTTACGGGTATCGACTGAAGCTTTCTTT; cdr3_aa: CASSLRVSTEAFF
v_call: TRBV4-2; clone_size: .; j_call: TRBJ1-5; d_call: TRBD1; cdr3_nt: TGTGCCAGCAGCCAAGACACAGGGGTTCCCAGCAATCAGCCCCAGCATTTT; cdr3_aa: CASSQDTGVPSNQPQHF
v_call: TRBV11-3; clone_size: .; j_call: TRBJ2-5; d_call: TRBD1; cdr3_nt: TGTGCCAGCAGCACCGGGACAGGGGATGTAGAGACCCAGTACTTC; cdr3_aa: CASSTGTGDVETQYF
v_call: TRBV2; clone_size: once; j_call: TRBJ2-2; d_call: .; cdr3_nt: TGTGCCACCTATCCGTCATCTAGGAGCACCGGGGAGCTGTTTTTT; cdr3_aa: CATYPSSRSTGELFF
v_call: TRBV27; clone_size: .; j_call: TRBJ2-7; d_call: TRBD2; cdr3_nt: TGTGCCAGCAAACTAGCGGGGGAGACCTACGAGCAGTACTTC; cdr3_aa: CASKLAGETYEQYF